This TCR beta chain was sequenced for a study of cytomegalovirus exposure and HLA in healthy donors. Notes on the study in general: Most TCR beta V segments were productive about 90% or about 30% of the time in an earlier analysis. The study listed approximately 160 cytomegalovirus-associated TCR beta chains. Analyses of presence and absence presupposed an approximately uniform sequencing depth across donors. Some V segments could not be told apart, so they were left out, TRBV6-2 and TRBV6-3 among them.

About this clone itself: Its antigen is unidentified.

V lost 5 bases and J 2 bases, leaving 11 bases between the germline ends. Germline CDR1 and CDR2: SGHRS and YFSETQ. The CDR3 runs 13 residues. The PCR used 60 Vbeta and 13 Jbeta primers. The protocol was immunoSEQ multiplex PCR, while the TCRdb copy is restricted to in-frame clones and leaves out a portion. The sample contains roughly 150,000 clones, around three quarters of which appear only once. The receptor's source is a woman in her thirties or forties in good health and CMV-seropositive. The chain joins TRBV5-1 to TRBJ2-7, with D uncertain. Specimen: PBMCs. The CDR3 loop reads CASRPREAYEQYF. CDR3 nucleotides: TGCGCCAGCAGGCCCAGAGAGGCCTACGAGCAGTACTTC.